One sample yielded the 19 T cell receptor beta chains listed below, sequenced in a study of shared clonotypes between healthy human individuals. The protocol was immunoSEQ multiplex PCR, while the TCRdb copy is restricted to in-frame clones and leaves out a portion. The top ten hold around 0.35% of the sample, which has 2,500,000 or so clones, 85% to 95% seen once. The sample taken for sequencing was naive CD4+ T cells from PBMCs. Specified subset: CD45RA+ positively selected. The receptors stem from a man aged 18 to 29 in good health. Some clones in this sample may be carry-over from other donors' samples.

CDR3 loop: CATSRTGQRKNTEAFF. As DNA, the CDR3 is TGTGCCACCAGCAGAACGGGACAGCGGAAGAACACTGAAGCTTTCTTT. The V gene is TRBV15, the J gene TRBJ1-1; 7 nucleotides line up with TRBD1. V shed 2 bases and J 1 base; nucleotides not matched to a gene: 7. The CDR3 spans 16 residues. Germline V CDR1 and CDR2: LNHNV, YYDKDF (reference sequence).

The V gene is TRBV10-3, the J gene TRBJ2-7; D is uncertain. Germline V gives CDR1 ENHRY, CDR2 SYGVKD. The V gene lost 4 bases and the J gene lost 2 bases, with 9 bases spanning the gap. The CDR3 is made up of 13 amino acids. CDR3: CAISGKGPYEQYF. DNA of the CDR3: TGTGCCATCAGTGGCAAGGGTCCCTACGAGCAGTACTTC.

V is TRBV19 and J is TRBJ1-4; TRBD1 agrees at 9 bases. The CDR3 extends over 16 amino acids. V lost 2 bases and J lost 8; bases outside the gene matches: 9. Germline CDR1 reads LNHDA; CDR2 reads SQIVND (reference sequence). The CDR3 nucleotides read TGTGCCAGTAGTATAATGGGGACAGGGATCGGGGAAAAACTGTTTTTT. Its protein is CASSIMGTGIGEKLFF.

J is TRBJ2-1 and V is TRBV28; TRBD2 matches 13 bases. Germline CDR1 and CDR2: MDHEN and SYDVKM. The trim removed 6 bases at V and 3 bases at J, leaving 8 bases unmatched. The CDR3 sequence is 17 residues long. The CDR3 nucleotides read TGTGCCAGCAGCCTAACCGGGACTAGCGGGATCTACAATGAGCAGTTCTTC. This codes for CASSLTGTSGIYNEQFF.

The chain joins TRBV9 to TRBJ2-1, with 7 bases matching TRBD2. CDR3 size: 15 residues. V lost 4 bases to trimming and J lost 0 bases; unmatched junction nucleotides: 4. Germline V lookup: CDR1 SGDLS, CDR2 YYNGEE. The CDR3 DNA sequence: TGTGCCAGCAGCCCCATAGCGGGCTCCTACAATGAGCAGTTCTTC. This encodes CASSPIAGSYNEQFF.

The sample holds a few counts of this clone. The rearrangement joins TRBV4-2 to TRBJ2-6; 8 bases are a match to TRBD1. CDR3 size: 20 residues. The V gene end was trimmed by 0 bases and the J gene end by 0 bases; junction bases not matched to a gene: 10. Germline V gives CDR1 LGHNA, CDR2 YNFKEQ. The CDR3: CASSQEWPGGESSGANVLTF. CDR3 coding DNA: TGTGCCAGCAGCCAAGAGTGGCCAGGGGGCGAGAGCTCTGGGGCCAACGTCCTGACTTTC.

A remark on this clone: Other nucleotide sequences in the sample specify the same CDR3. The V gene is TRBV9, the J gene TRBJ2-3; D is uncertain. The V end was cut by 2 bases, the J end by 3 bases, with 4 bases between. The V gene's germline CDR1 is SGDLS and CDR2 YYNGEE. The CDR3 loop spans 12 amino acids. CDR3 bases: TGTGCCAGCAGCGTTAATACAGATACGCAGTATTTT. Residues: CASSVNTDTQYF.

About this clone itself: Other nucleotide sequences in the sample specify the same CDR3. The chain recombines TRBV5-1 with TRBJ2-3; 8 bases are a match to TRBD1. CDR1 and CDR2 from the germline V gene are SGHRS and YFSETQ. This CDR3 is built from 14 residues. The V and J ends lost 5 bases and 1 base, in that order; junction bases with no gene match: 3. The DNA of the CDR3 is TGCGCCAGCAGGTTGACAGGGGGCACAGATACGCAGTATTTT. The encoded protein is CASRLTGGTDTQYF.

In the case of this clone: This specimen includes other DNA sequences encoding the same CDR3. The rearrangement uses TRBV30 and TRBJ2-5, with D perhaps TRBD1 or TRBD2 (5 bases each). The CDR3 has 11 amino acids. The V gene's germline CDR1 is GTSNPN and CDR2 SVGIG (reference sequence). V dropped 4 bases and J dropped 4 bases, with 7 bases sitting between them. Here the CDR3 DNA reads TGTGCCTGGACAGGGAGAGAGACCCAGTACTTC. Translating it yields CAWTGRETQYF.

The chain uses TRBV18 and TRBJ2-5; D uncertain. Trimming shortened V by 0 bases and J by 7 bases, and 12 bases separated the two germline ends. This CDR3 has 14 amino acids. CDR1 is KGHSH, CDR2 LQKENI, per germline. This CDR3 reads CASSPPPRSGTQYF. The DNA for the CDR3 is TGTGCCAGCTCACCACCTCCCAGGTCGGGGACCCAGTACTTC.

The V gene is TRBV5-6, the J gene TRBJ2-7; D not resolved. The germline V gene encodes CDR1 SGHDT and CDR2 YYEEEE. The V and J ends lost 6 bases and 3 bases respectively, with 16 bases between them. The CDR3 has 14 amino acids. The CDR3 loop is CASTNRAKDYEQYF. CDR3 in DNA: TGTGCCAGCACCAACCGGGCTAAGGACTACGAGCAGTACTTC.

The chain uses TRBV2 and TRBJ1-3, with a tentative D call TRBD1 (5 bases). V lost 2 bases and J lost 4, with 12 bases in between. The CDR3 is 15 residues long. The germline CDR1 and CDR2 sequences are SNHLY and FYNNEI. CDR3 nucleotides: TGTGCCAGCAGTGAATCCGGGGGGAAAGGAAACACCATATATTTT. It translates to CASSESGGKGNTIYF.

The chain joins TRBV12-5 to TRBJ2-1; D might be TRBD2 (6 bases). Germline V gene sequence: CDR1 LGHNT, CDR2 FRNRAP. Trimming took 6 bases from V and 0 from J, leaving 9 bases between them. The CDR3 sequence is 14 residues long. The DNA of the CDR3 is TGTGCTAGTGGCGGGGGAGTCTCCTACAATGAGCAGTTCTTC. Protein: CASGGGVSYNEQFF.

The chain combines TRBV7-2 with TRBJ2-5, with D possibly matching TRBD1 (6 bases). The CDR3 is 15 amino acids. CDR1 is SGHTA and CDR2 is FQGNSA in the germline V gene. V shed 6 bases and J shed 5 bases, with 19 bases lying between them. CDR3 loop: CASSIPGPRGETQYF. The CDR3 region has the DNA TGTGCCAGCAGTATACCGGGACCTAGGGGGGAGACCCAGTACTTC.

The gene calls are TRBV6-1 and TRBJ1-1, with D tentatively TRBD1 (5 bases). Deletions cut 10 bases from V and 0 bases from J, with 18 bases between. The CDR3 totals 15 residues. Germline V lookup: CDR1 MNHNS, CDR2 SASEGT. The CDR3 DNA follows: TGTGCCACCCTTCGGAATCGGGGGATGAACACTGAAGCTTTCTTT. It codes for CATLRNRGMNTEAFF.

The gene calls are TRBV28 and TRBJ2-7; 11 bases map to TRBD1. CDR3 length: 16 amino acids. Trimming at V came to 6 bases and at J to 1 base, leaving 8 bases not matched to a gene. Germline V gene lookup returns CDR1 MDHEN and CDR2 SYDVKM. The CDR3 protein is CASRPGQGASSYEQYF. Here the CDR3 DNA reads TGTGCCAGCAGACCCGGACAGGGGGCGAGTTCCTACGAGCAGTACTTC.

V usage is TRBV11-2 and J usage is TRBJ2-1; D perhaps matches TRBD1 (7 bases). The CDR3 has 17 amino acids. Trimming removed 5 bases from V and 0 bases from J, with 17 bases in between. Per the germline V gene, CDR1 is SGHAT and CDR2 is FQNNGV. The DNA for the CDR3 is TGTGCCAGCAGCGGGGTGCGGGACAGCGACTCCTACAATGAGCAGTTCTTC. Residues: CASSGVRDSDSYNEQFF.

This clone has just one count. Within the sample, other DNA sequences also encode this same CDR3. This chain links TRBV7-3 with TRBJ2-3, with no clear D. CDR3 length: 12 residues. V was trimmed by 1 base and J by 4 bases, leaving 3 bases between them. The germline CDR1 and CDR2 sequences are SGHTA and FQGTGA. The DNA of the CDR3 is TGTGCCAGCAGCTTAAGGGCAGATACGCAGTATTTT. Amino acid sequence: CASSLRADTQYF.

CDR3 DNA sequence: TGTGCCAGCAGCCCCCAAAGGGTAGGAGGGACCGGGGAGCTGTTTTTT. Translated: CASSPQRVGGTGELFF. This chain connects TRBV7-3 to TRBJ2-2, with D maybe TRBD2 (6 bases). Trimming removed 5 bases at V and 5 bases at J, with 18 bases between. This CDR3 region has 16 residues. In germline, CDR1 is SGHTA, CDR2 FQGTGA.